Sequencing of this T cell receptor beta chain was carried out in a study of blood T cell repertoires in COVID-19. Overall study context: From the United States, Italy and Spain came samples of acute and convalescent COVID-19. T cells, B-cell-depleted T cells, or PBMCs provided the cDNA or gDNA that served as material.

CDR3 length: 16 residues. Per germline, CDR1 LGHNA and CDR2 YSLEER. V dropped 0 bases and J dropped 0 bases, with 10 bases sitting between them. In the source study's methods: For nucleated cells, counts were estimated from reference gene primer amplification. Produced via immunoSEQ multiplex PCR; TCRdb's table is partial and in-frame only. V, J and clone size are those of that table, while D and trimming were read from the DNA. Of some 300,000 clones detected, around 88% appear once; the ten largest clones hold 6.9%. This chain uses TRBV4-3 with TRBJ2-3; maybe TRBD1 (6 bases). What was sequenced was peripheral blood. The clonotype comes from a woman aged 25 to 39 who had recovered from COVID-19. The CDR3 region has the DNA TGCGCCAGCAGCCAAGATCTAACAGGGAGCACAGATACGCAGTATTTT. Translating it yields CASSQDLTGSTDTQYF.